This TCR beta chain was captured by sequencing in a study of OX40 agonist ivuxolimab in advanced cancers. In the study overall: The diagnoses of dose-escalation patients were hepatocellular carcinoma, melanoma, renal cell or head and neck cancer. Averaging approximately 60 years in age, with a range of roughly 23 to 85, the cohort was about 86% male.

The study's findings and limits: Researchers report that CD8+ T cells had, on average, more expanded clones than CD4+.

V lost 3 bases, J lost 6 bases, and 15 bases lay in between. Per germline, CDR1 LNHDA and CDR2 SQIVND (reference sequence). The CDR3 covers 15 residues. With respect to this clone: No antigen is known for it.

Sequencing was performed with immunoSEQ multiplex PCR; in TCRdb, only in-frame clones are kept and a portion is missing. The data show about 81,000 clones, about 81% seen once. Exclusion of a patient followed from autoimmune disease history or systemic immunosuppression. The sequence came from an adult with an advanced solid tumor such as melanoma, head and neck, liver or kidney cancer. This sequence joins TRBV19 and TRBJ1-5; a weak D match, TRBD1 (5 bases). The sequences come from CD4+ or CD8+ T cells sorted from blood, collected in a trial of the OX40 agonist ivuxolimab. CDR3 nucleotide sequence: TGTGCCAGTAGTATCTGGGGCAGAATTGGTCAGCCCCAGCATTTT. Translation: CASSIWGRIGQPQHF.